Below, 17 T cell receptor beta chains from the same sample are listed, as sequenced in a study of blood T cells in healthy people across ages. Then a second PCR, running about 7 to 11 cycles, was carried out with a sample-barcoded 5' primer and a J-beta primer mix. TCRdb ran MiXCR on the 5' RACE reads and lists one entry per CDR3 protein. The table lists fewer than 750,000 distinct CDR3 sequences, 40% to 55% of them singletons. Sequenced input: blood. Every receptor here comes from an elderly man in good health.

This clonotype has only a few counts. The chain couples TRBV15 to TRBJ2-7, with D unclear. The CDR3 has 12 residues. Germline V gives CDR1 LNHNV, CDR2 YYDKDF (reference sequence). Trimming removed 8 bases from V and 4 bases from J, with 12 bases in between. In nucleotides, the CDR3 is TGTGCCACCTCTCAGGACGGTTACGAGCAGTACTTC. Its translation: CATSQDGYEQYF. Drawing the rest from reference TRBV15 and TRBJ2-7, the complete variable domain is DAMVIQNPRYQVTQFGKPVTLSCSQTLNHNVMYWYQQKSSQAPKLLFHYYDKDFNNEADTPDNFQSRRPNTSFCFLDIRSPGLGDTAMYLCATSQDGYEQYFGPGTRLTVT.

This chain joins TRBV11-2 and TRBJ2-1; a possible D gene is TRBD1 (6 bases). The V and J ends lost 3 bases and 5 bases respectively, with 8 bases between them. The CDR3 consists of 13 residues. Germline CDR1 is SGHAT and CDR2 is FQNNGV. The CDR3 DNA reads as TGTGCCAGCAGCTTTGGACAGCACAATGAGCAGTTCTTC. Translating gives CASSFGQHNEQFF. Using reference TRBV11-2 and TRBJ2-1 for the parts outside the CDR3, the full variable domain is EAGVAQSPRYKIIEKRQSVAFWCNPISGHATLYWYQQILGQGPKLLIQFQNNGVVDDSQLPKDRFSAERLKGVDSTLKIQPAKLEDSAVYLCASSFGQHNEQFFGPGTRLTVL.

This clonotype appeared a few times. CDR3 loop: CASSRSGPIGPQHF. The CDR3, as DNA: TGTGCCAGCAGCCGATCCGGGCCCATCGGGCCCCAGCATTTT. The chain links TRBV7-2 to TRBJ1-5; no firm D call. CDR3 length: 14 residues. Trimming shortened V by 5 bases and J by 9 bases, and 17 bases separated the two germline ends. CDR1 is SGHTA, CDR2 FQGNSA, per germline.

V is TRBV20-1 and J is TRBJ1-2; D might be TRBD1 (5 bases). In germline, CDR1 is DFQATT, CDR2 SNEGSKA (reference sequence). There are 12 residues in the CDR3. V shed 4 bases and J shed 4 bases, with 10 bases lying between them. The CDR3 nucleotides read TGCAGTGCTATGTGGGGGGGCTATGGCTACACCTTC. It encodes CSAMWGGYGYTF.

This clonotype was seen a handful of times. V gene TRBV9 combines with J gene TRBJ1-1; D remains ambiguous. Germline V gene data show CDR1 as SGDLS and CDR2 as YYNGEE. The V and J ends lost 0 bases and 5 bases respectively, with 11 bases between them. This CDR3 contains 14 residues. The CDR3 nucleotides are TGTGCCAGCAGCGTAGGTGACATGAGGACTGAAGCTTTCTTT. This gives the protein CASSVGDMRTEAFF.

The CDR3 sequence: CASSQASQGREQYF. CDR3 DNA: TGTGCCAGCAGCCAAGCATCGCAGGGGCGCGAGCAGTACTTC. V gene TRBV4-2 combines with J gene TRBJ2-7; tentative D call: TRBD1 (6 bases). The CDR3 covers 14 residues. Germline V lookup: CDR1 LGHNA, CDR2 YNFKEQ. Trimming cost V 1 base and J 6 bases, with 13 bases left between them.

The chain has TRBV5-1 and TRBJ2-4; weak D call: TRBD1 (5 bases). V was shortened by 3 bases and J by 0 bases, with 10 bases between the two germline ends. Germline V gene data show CDR1 as SGHRS and CDR2 as YFSETQ. This CDR3 comprises 15 residues. CDR3 bases: TGCGCCAGCAGCTGCGACAGCCTAGCCAAAAACATTCAGTACTTC. Translation: CASSCDSLAKNIQYF.

The chain carries TRBV7-2 and TRBJ2-5; 13 bases map to TRBD2. The ends lost 5 bases at V and 5 bases at J; junction bases unmatched: 8. The CDR3 covers 16 residues. Germline loops: CDR1 SGHTA, CDR2 FQGNSA. This chain's CDR3 is CASSRGGTSGVETQYF. The CDR3 DNA reads as TGTGCCAGCAGCCGCGGAGGGACTAGCGGGGTTGAGACCCAGTACTTC.

Concerning this clonotype: A junction boundary mismatches the germline segment, possibly from a read error. V and J are TRBV5-6 and TRBJ2-7, with 7 positions matching TRBD1. Germline V gene lookup returns CDR1 SGHDT and CDR2 YYEEEE. CDR3 length: 14 residues. In DNA form, the CDR3 reads TGTGCCAGCATCTTGGGGGACAGCGCCTACGAGCAGTACTTC. Translated, it gives CASILGDSAYEQYF.

CDR3 bases: TGCGCCAGCAGCCGAGAAGACGGTGGATACGAGCAGTACTTC. Its translation: CASSREDGGYEQYF. The J gene is TRBJ2-7, the V gene TRBV5-1; D remains ambiguous. This CDR3 is built from 14 residues. Trimming shortened V by 4 bases and J by 4 bases, and 15 bases separated the two germline ends. The V gene's germline CDR1 is SGHRS and CDR2 YFSETQ.

The genes are TRBV30 and TRBJ2-5, with D uncertain. The CDR3 is 15 amino acids. From germline, CDR1 is GTSNPN and CDR2 SVGIG (reference sequence). Trimming left V 0 bases short and J 0 bases short, with 11 bases between. The CDR3 spells CAWSVGTAYQETQYF. Here the CDR3 DNA reads TGTGCCTGGAGTGTCGGAACCGCGTACCAAGAGACCCAGTACTTC.

This clonotype was found a few times. The V and J genes are TRBV29-1 and TRBJ1-2; D is unclear. CDR3 length: 10 residues. CDR1 SQVTM and CDR2 ANQGSEA come from the germline V gene. Trimming removed 3 bases from V and 5 bases from J, with 4 bases in between. CDR3 protein: CSVEEYGYTF. CDR3 nucleotides: TGCAGCGTTGAGGAGTATGGCTACACCTTC.

This clonotype was detected a few times. The CDR3 region is CASSQDAPRGSGANVLTF. The CDR3, as DNA: TGTGCCAGCAGCCAAGATGCCCCCCGGGGCTCTGGGGCCAACGTCCTGACTTTC. The chain couples TRBV4-2 to TRBJ2-6; maybe TRBD2 (5 bases). V lost 0 bases and J lost 0, with 12 bases in between. Germline CDR1 and CDR2: LGHNA and YNFKEQ. The CDR3 length is 18 residues.

The V call is TRBV2, the J call TRBJ2-7, with unresolved D. This CDR3 is 13 amino acids long. The germline gives CDR1 SNHLY, CDR2 FYNNEI. Trimming left V 8 bases short and J 3 bases short, with 14 bases between. The CDR3 here is CASRRRSNYEQYF. As DNA, the CDR3 is TGTGCCAGCCGTCGGCGGTCGAACTACGAGCAGTACTTC.

This chain links TRBV24-1 with TRBJ2-5; D ambiguous. The CDR3 is made up of 16 amino acids. In germline, CDR1 is KGHDR, CDR2 SFDVKD. Deletions cut 1 base from V and 4 bases from J, with 15 bases between. The CDR3 region is CATSDFSTKGTETQYF. The DNA of the CDR3 is TGTGCCACCAGTGATTTTAGCACGAAGGGAACAGAGACCCAGTACTTC.

The rearrangement uses TRBV18 and TRBJ2-3; 15 bases are shared with TRBD2. The ends lost 4 bases at V and 4 bases at J; junction bases unmatched: 3. Germline V gene lookup returns CDR1 KGHSH and CDR2 LQKENI. The CDR3 length is 16 residues. The chain's CDR3 is CASSLGLAGGSDTQYF. CDR3 DNA sequence: TGTGCCAGCTCACTTGGACTAGCGGGAGGGTCAGATACGCAGTATTTT.

The chain combines TRBV5-1 with TRBJ1-5; D is uncertain. The CDR3 consists of 13 residues. The germline V and J ends were trimmed by 0 bases and 6 bases, with 7 bases remaining between them. Germline CDR1 reads SGHRS; CDR2 reads YFSETQ. DNA for the CDR3: TGCGCCAGCAGCTTGGACGGAGCTCAGCCCCAGCATTTT. This sequence encodes CASSLDGAQPQHF.